Only a few counts were recorded for the clone carrying this TCR beta chain. Its matching antigen is unknown. This specimen belongs to a study of post-analysis software for immune sequencing data. About the study: Several disease courses (relapsing-remitting, secondary progressive and progressive-relapsing) of multiple sclerosis were included. General observations from the study: There were about five TRBV segments more frequent in patients than controls, and TRBV5-6, TRBV5-1 and TRBV20-1 were among them.

Prepared libraries of TCR beta cDNA carried unique molecular identifiers. Roughly 500,000 cDNA molecules were obtained from 1 to 10 million T cells. TCRdb reprocessed the PCR reads via MiXCR and lists one record per CDR3 protein. Altogether around 180,000 distinct CDR3 sequences are present, roughly 31% being singletons, with the ten largest covering about 1.6%. The length of the CDR3 is 14 residues. Germline CDR1 SQVTM, CDR2 ANQGSEA. The germline V and J ends were trimmed by 4 bases and 11 bases, with 23 bases remaining between them. The clonotype was recovered from a girl aged 5-17 years with multiple sclerosis. Material for sequencing was blood. The chain has TRBV29-1 and TRBJ2-5; no firm D call. The CDR3, as DNA: TGCAGCGTTGGAGAGGATGATCCCTACAATGAGCAGTACTTC. Translating gives CSVGEDDPYNEQYF.